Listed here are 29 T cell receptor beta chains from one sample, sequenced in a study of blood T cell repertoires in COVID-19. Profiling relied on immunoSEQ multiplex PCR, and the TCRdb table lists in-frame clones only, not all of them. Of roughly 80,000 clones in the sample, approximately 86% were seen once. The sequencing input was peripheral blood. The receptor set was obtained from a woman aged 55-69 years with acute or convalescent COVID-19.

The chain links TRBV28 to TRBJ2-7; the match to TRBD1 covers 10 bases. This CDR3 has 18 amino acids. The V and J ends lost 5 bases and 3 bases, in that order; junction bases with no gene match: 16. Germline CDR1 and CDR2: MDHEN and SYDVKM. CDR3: CASSPPAGGQGLFYEQYF. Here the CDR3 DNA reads TGTGCCAGCAGTCCCCCGGCCGGGGGACAGGGGTTATTCTACGAGCAGTACTTC.

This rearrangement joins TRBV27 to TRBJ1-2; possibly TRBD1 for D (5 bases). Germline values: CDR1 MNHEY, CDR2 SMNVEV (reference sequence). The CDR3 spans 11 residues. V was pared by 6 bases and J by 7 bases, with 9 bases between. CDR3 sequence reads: CASSGGGGYTF. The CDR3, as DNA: TGTGCCAGCAGCGGGGGAGGTGGCTACACCTTC.

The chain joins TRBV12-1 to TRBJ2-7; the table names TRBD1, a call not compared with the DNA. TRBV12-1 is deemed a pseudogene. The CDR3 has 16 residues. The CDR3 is CASSPPTGPCRGEQYF. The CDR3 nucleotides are TGTGCCAGCAGCCCCCCGACAGGCCCCTGCCGGGGTGAGCAGTACTTC.

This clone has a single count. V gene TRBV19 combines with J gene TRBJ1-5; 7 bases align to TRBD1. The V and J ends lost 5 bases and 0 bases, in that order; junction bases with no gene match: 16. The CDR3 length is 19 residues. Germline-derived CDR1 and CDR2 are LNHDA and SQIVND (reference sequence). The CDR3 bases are TGTGCCAGTAGTTCACCCAAAGCGGACAGGAGGAATAGCAATCAGCCCCAGCATTTT. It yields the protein CASSSPKADRRNSNQPQHF.

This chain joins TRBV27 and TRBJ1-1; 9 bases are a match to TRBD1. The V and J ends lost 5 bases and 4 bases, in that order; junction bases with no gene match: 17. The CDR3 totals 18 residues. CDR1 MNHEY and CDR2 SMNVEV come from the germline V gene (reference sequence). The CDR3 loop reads CASSPTTGGTALSTEAFF. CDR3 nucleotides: TGTGCCAGCAGTCCAACGACAGGGGGGACCGCCCTGAGCACTGAAGCTTTCTTT.

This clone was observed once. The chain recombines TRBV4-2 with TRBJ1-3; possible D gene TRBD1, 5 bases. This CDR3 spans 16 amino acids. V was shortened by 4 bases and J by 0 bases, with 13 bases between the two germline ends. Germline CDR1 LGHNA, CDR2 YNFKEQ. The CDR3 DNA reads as TGTGCCAGCAGCCCCAGCGACAGAAGCTCTGGAAACACCATATATTTT. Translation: CASSPSDRSSGNTIYF.

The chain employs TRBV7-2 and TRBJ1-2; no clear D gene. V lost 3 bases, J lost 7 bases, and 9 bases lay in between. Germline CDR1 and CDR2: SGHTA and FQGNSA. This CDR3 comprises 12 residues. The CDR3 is CASSLREGGYTF. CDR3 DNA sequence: TGTGCCAGCAGCTTGAGGGAAGGTGGCTACACCTTC.

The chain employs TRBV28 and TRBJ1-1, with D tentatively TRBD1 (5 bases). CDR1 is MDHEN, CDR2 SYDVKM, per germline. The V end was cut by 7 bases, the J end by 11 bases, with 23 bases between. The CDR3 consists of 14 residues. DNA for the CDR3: TGTGCCAGCACCCGTGGAGGAGCCGGCGGGACGGCTTTCTTT. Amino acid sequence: CASTRGGAGGTAFF. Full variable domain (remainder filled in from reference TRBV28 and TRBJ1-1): DVKVTQSSRYLVKRTGEKVFLECVQDMDHENMFWYRQDPGLGLRLIYFSYDVKMKEKGDIPEGYSVSREKKERFSLILESASTNQTSMYLCASTRGGAGGTAFFGQGTRLTVV.

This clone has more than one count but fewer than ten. The CDR3 nucleotides read TGCGCCAGCTCTCGGACAGGGGGCGCAGAGACCCAGTACTTC. The encoded protein is CASSRTGGAETQYF. This rearrangement joins TRBV10-2 to TRBJ2-5; 11 bases fit TRBD1. Germline CDR1 WSHSY, CDR2 SAAADI. Trimming at V came to 8 bases and at J to 4 bases, leaving 6 bases not matched to a gene. This CDR3 comprises 14 residues.

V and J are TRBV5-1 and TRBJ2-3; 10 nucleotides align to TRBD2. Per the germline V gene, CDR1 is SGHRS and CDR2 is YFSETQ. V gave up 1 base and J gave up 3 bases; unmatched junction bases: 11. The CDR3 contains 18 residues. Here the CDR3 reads CASSLNAKRGGGTDTQYF. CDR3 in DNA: TGCGCCAGCAGCTTGAACGCAAAGCGGGGGGGCGGAACAGATACGCAGTATTTT.

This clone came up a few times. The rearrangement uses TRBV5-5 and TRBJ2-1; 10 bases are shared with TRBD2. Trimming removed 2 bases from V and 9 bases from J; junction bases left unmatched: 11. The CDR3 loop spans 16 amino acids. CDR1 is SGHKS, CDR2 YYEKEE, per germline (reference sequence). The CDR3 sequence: CASSFNQLAGAFEQFF. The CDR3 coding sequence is TGTGCCAGCAGCTTTAATCAGCTAGCGGGGGCCTTTGAGCAGTTCTTC.

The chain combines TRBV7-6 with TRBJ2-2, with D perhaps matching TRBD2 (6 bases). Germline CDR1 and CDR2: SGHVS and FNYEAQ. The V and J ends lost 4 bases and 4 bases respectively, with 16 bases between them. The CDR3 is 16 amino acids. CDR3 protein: CASSSGLQTSTGELFF. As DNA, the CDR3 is TGTGCCAGCAGCTCGGGACTCCAAACCTCCACCGGGGAGCTGTTTTTT.

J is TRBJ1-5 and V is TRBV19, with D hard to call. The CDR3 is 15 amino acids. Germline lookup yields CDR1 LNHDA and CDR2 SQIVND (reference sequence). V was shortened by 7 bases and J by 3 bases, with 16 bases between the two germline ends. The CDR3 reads CASTTSGSPNQPQHF. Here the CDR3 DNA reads TGTGCCAGTACCACGTCCGGTAGCCCCAATCAGCCCCAGCATTTT.

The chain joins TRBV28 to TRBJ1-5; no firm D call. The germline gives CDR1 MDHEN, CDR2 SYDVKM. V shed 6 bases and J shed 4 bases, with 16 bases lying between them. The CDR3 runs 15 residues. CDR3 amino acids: CASRDQDGRNQPQHF. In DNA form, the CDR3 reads TGTGCCAGCAGAGACCAGGACGGGAGGAATCAGCCCCAGCATTTT.

CDR3 amino acids: CASRGTSQTQYF. The CDR3 DNA reads TGTGCCAGCCGGGGGACTAGCCAGACCCAGTACTTC. V is TRBV7-9 and J is TRBJ2-5, with 9 bases identical to TRBD2. Germline-derived CDR1 and CDR2 are SEHNR and FQNEAQ (reference sequence). The V segment lost 8 bases and the J segment 6 bases; nucleotides outside the gene matches: 4. This CDR3 comprises 12 residues.

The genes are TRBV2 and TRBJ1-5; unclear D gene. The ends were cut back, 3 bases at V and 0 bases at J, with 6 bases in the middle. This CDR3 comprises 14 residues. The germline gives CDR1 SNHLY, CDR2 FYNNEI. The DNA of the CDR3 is TGTGCCAGCAGTGACCGGGATAGCAATCAGCCCCAGCATTTT. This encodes CASSDRDSNQPQHF.

The chain's CDR3 is CASSLAQDSVFTGELFF. The DNA of the CDR3 is TGTGCCAGCAGCTTAGCGCAGGACAGTGTTTTTACCGGGGAGCTGTTTTTT. The J gene is TRBJ2-2, the V gene TRBV28; the D gene is possibly TRBD1 (6 bases). Germline V gene sequence: CDR1 MDHEN, CDR2 SYDVKM. The CDR3 spans 17 residues. V lost 6 bases, J lost 5 bases, and 22 bases lay in between.

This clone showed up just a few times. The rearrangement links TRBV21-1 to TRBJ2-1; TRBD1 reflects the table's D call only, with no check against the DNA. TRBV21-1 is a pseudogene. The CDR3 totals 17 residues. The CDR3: CASSKKGMLGLRNEQFF. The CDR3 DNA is TGTGCCAGCAGCAAAAAGGGGATGTTGGGTTTACGCAATGAGCAGTTCTTC.

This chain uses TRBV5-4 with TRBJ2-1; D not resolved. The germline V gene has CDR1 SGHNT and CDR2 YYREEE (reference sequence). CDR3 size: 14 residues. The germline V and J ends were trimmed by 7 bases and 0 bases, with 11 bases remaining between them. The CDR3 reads CASAPKSSYNEQFF. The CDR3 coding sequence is TGTGCCAGCGCTCCGAAGAGCTCCTACAATGAGCAGTTCTTC.

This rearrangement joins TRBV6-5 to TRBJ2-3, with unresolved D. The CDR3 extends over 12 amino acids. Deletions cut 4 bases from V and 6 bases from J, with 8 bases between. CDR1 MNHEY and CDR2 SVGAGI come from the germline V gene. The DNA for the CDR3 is TGTGCCAGCAGTTCCGACTGGGATACGCAGTATTTT. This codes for CASSSDWDTQYF.

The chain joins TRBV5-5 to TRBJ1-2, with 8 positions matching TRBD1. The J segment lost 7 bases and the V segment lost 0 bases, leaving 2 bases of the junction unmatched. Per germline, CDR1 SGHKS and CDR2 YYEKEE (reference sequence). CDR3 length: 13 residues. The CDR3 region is CASSLGTGSGYTF. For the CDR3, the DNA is TGTGCCAGCAGCTTGGGGACAGGGAGTGGCTACACCTTC.

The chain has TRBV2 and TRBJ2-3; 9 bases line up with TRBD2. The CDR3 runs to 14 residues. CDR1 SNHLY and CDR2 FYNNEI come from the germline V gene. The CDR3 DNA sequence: TGTACCTCGTCCGCGGGGGGGCGGCAGGTCACGCAGTATTTT. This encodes CTSSAGGRQVTQYF.

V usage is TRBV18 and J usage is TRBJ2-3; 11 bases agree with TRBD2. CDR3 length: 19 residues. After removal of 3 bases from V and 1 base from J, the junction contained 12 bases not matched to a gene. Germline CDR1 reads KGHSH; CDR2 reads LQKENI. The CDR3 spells CASSPRLAGGPGGTDTQYF. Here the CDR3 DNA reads TGTGCCAGCTCACCGCGATTAGCGGGAGGGCCTGGCGGCACAGATACGCAGTATTTT.

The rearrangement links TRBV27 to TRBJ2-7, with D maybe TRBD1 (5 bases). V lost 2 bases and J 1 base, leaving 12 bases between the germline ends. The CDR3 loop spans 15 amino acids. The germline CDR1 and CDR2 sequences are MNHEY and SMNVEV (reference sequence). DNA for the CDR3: TGTGCCAGCAGTTTAATGGGTAGGGGTTCCTACGAGCAGTACTTC. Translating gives CASSLMGRGSYEQYF.

CDR3 residues: CASSSTGINYGYTF. CDR3 DNA: TGTGCCAGCAGTTCCACAGGGATTAACTATGGCTACACCTTC. This sequence joins TRBV6-5 and TRBJ1-2; D perhaps matches TRBD1 (6 bases). The ends were cut back, 4 bases at V and 1 base at J, with 10 bases in the middle. Germline values: CDR1 MNHEY, CDR2 SVGAGI. The CDR3 length is 14 residues.

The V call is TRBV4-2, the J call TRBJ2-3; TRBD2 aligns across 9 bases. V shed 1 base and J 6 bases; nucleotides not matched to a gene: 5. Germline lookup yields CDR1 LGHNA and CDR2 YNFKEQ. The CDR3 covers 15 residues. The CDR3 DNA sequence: TGTGCCAGCAGCCAAGTTGTAGCGGGAGCGGATACGCAGTATTTT. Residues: CASSQVVAGADTQYF.

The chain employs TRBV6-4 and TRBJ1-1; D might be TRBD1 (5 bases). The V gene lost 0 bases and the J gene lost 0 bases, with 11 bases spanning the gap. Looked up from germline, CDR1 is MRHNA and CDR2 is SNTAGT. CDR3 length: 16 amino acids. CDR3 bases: TGTGCCAGCAGTGACTCAGGGGTTGAAATGAACACTGAAGCTTTCTTT. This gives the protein CASSDSGVEMNTEAFF.

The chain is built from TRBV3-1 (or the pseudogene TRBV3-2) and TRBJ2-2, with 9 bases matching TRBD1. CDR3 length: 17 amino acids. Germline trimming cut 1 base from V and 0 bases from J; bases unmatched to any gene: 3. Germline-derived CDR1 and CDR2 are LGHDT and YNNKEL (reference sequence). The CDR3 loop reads CASSQAGTGPNTGELFF. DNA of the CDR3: TGTGCCAGCAGCCAAGCAGGGACAGGGCCGAACACCGGGGAGCTGTTTTTT.

DNA for the CDR3: TGTGCCAGCAGTTACTCCGGGGACTATTACGAGCAGTACTTC. Translated, it gives CASSYSGDYYEQYF. V usage is TRBV6-5 and J usage is TRBJ2-7; 7 positions agree with TRBD2. Germline CDR1 is MNHEY and CDR2 is SVGAGI. The J segment lost 4 bases and the V segment lost 0 bases, leaving 3 bases of the junction unmatched. The CDR3 covers 14 residues.